The 3 T cell receptor beta chains below come from one sample, sequenced in a study of cytomegalovirus exposure and HLA in healthy donors. PCR employed 60 Vbeta and 13 Jbeta primers. TCRdb's copy holds only in-frame clones and misses some; the assay was immunoSEQ multiplex PCR. The sample shows approximately 170,000 clones, 68% of them seen only once. Sequenced sample: PBMCs. The receptors were sampled from a man aged 45-65 years in good health and CMV-seronegative.

The chain is built from TRBV4-1 and TRBJ2-1; weak D call: TRBD2 (5 bases). CDR1 MGHRA and CDR2 YSYEKL come from the germline V gene. The CDR3 runs 18 residues. V shed 3 bases and J shed 0 bases, with 18 bases lying between them. The CDR3: CASSQADFLLSSYNEQFF. The CDR3 DNA is TGCGCCAGCAGCCAGGCGGACTTTCTTCTAAGCTCCTACAATGAGCAGTTCTTC.

The chain combines TRBV4-1 with TRBJ2-7; D perhaps matches TRBD1 (6 bases). Germline V CDR1 and CDR2: MGHRA, YSYEKL. Trimming left V 1 base short and J 4 bases short, with 17 bases between. This CDR3 spans 16 amino acids. CDR3 protein: CASSQVGSGGGYEQYF. CDR3 bases: TGCGCCAGCAGCCAAGTGGGGAGTGGGGGCGGATACGAGCAGTACTTC.

This chain links TRBV5-1 with TRBJ1-2; D perhaps matches TRBD1 (6 bases). The CDR3 length is 13 residues. Trimming removed 5 bases from V and 8 bases from J, with 16 bases in between. Germline lookup yields CDR1 SGHRS and CDR2 YFSETQ. Here the CDR3 DNA reads TGCGCCAGCAGGGACCCAGGGGCAGACGGCTACACCTTC. Translation: CASRDPGADGYTF.